The 15 T cell receptor beta chains reported below all come from one sample, sequenced in a study of blood T cell repertoires in COVID-19. Clones were sequenced by immunoSEQ multiplex PCR, and TCRdb holds only the in-frame ones, with some missing. The sample has around 25,000 clones; about four fifths are singletons. The sequencing input was peripheral blood. All receptors derive from a man aged 65 to 79 with acute or convalescent COVID-19.

The chain uses TRBV12-3 or TRBV12-4 and TRBJ2-5, with unresolved D. The CDR3 is 12 amino acids. The V end lost 5 bases, the J end lost 5 bases, and 9 bases lay between the germline ends. CDR3 residues: CASSPIRETQYF. CDR3 DNA sequence: TGTGCCAGCAGTCCGATACGGGAGACCCAGTACTTC.

The chain carries TRBV10-3 and TRBJ2-7; weak D call: TRBD1 (6 bases). This CDR3 spans 18 amino acids. V was clipped by 0 bases and J by 0 bases, with 18 bases between them. Germline loops: CDR1 ENHRY, CDR2 SYGVKD. This CDR3 is CAISESLVGQGSSYEQYF. The CDR3, as DNA: TGTGCCATCAGTGAGTCGTTAGTAGGCCAGGGGAGCTCCTACGAGCAGTACTTC.

The V call is TRBV2, the J call TRBJ1-4; D perhaps matches TRBD1 (6 bases). Trimming removed 2 bases at V and 0 bases at J, with 7 bases between. Germline V gives CDR1 SNHLY, CDR2 FYNNEI. CDR3 length: 15 residues. The CDR3 DNA follows: TGTGCCAGCAGTGAAAGGACAGCAACTAATGAAAAACTGTTTTTT. This gives the protein CASSERTATNEKLFF.

This clone showed up just once. The chain recombines TRBV6-5 with TRBJ1-6; 10 bases line up with TRBD1. Trimming removed 4 bases from V and 7 bases from J; junction bases left unmatched: 1. In germline, CDR1 is MNHEY, CDR2 SVGAGI. The CDR3 length is 14 residues. The CDR3 sequence is CASSWGQGNSPLHF. The CDR3 DNA follows: TGTGCCAGCAGTTGGGGACAGGGGAATTCACCCCTCCACTTT.

The chain is built from TRBV2 and TRBJ1-2; D not resolved. Per the germline V gene, CDR1 is SNHLY and CDR2 is FYNNEI. The CDR3 has 15 residues. V lost 5 bases, J lost 0 bases, and 13 bases lay in between. In nucleotides, the CDR3 is TGTGCCAGCAGTTATGCAGGAGGGTCTAACTATGGCTACACCTTC. The encoded protein is CASSYAGGSNYGYTF. Full variable domain (missing parts from reference TRBV2 and TRBJ1-2): EPEVTQTPSHQVTQMGQEVILRCVPISNHLYFYWYRQILGQKVEFLVSFYNNEISEKSEIFDDQFSVERPDGSNFTLKIRSTKLEDSAMYFCASSYAGGSNYGYTFGSGTRLTVV.

V and J are TRBV30 and TRBJ1-6, with no clear D. Germline lookup yields CDR1 GTSNPN and CDR2 SVGIG (reference sequence). V lost 2 bases, J lost 7 bases, and 3 bases lay in between. This CDR3 is 11 amino acids long. CDR3 in DNA: TGTGCCTGGAGTCTAAATTCACCCCTCCACTTT. Amino acid sequence: CAWSLNSPLHF. The full variable domain, rest sourced from reference TRBV30 and TRBJ1-6, is SQTIHQWPATLVQPVGSPLSLECTVEGTSNPNLYWYRQAAGRGLQLLFYSVGIGQISSEVPQNLSASRPQDRQFILSSKKLLLSDSGFYLCAWSLNSPLHFGNGTRLTVT.

V gene TRBV29-1 combines with J gene TRBJ1-3, with unresolved D. The CDR3 spans 14 residues. V was trimmed by 4 bases and J by 0 bases, leaving 10 bases between them. Per the germline V gene, CDR1 is SQVTM and CDR2 is ANQGSEA. The CDR3 loop reads CSVGLGHSGNTIYF. CDR3 nucleotides: TGCAGCGTTGGTCTGGGCCACTCTGGAAACACCATATATTTT.

This chain joins TRBV6-1 and TRBJ2-1; no reliable D call. Germline V gene data show CDR1 as MNHNS and CDR2 as SASEGT. V was cut by 4 bases and J by 3 bases, with 16 bases left in between. The CDR3 runs 16 residues. In DNA form, the CDR3 reads TGTGCCAGCAGTGCTCACGTAATGGCCGACTACAATGAGCAGTTCTTC. Encoded protein: CASSAHVMADYNEQFF.

The chain has TRBV6-6 and TRBJ2-7; 12 bases are shared with TRBD2. The junction had 2 bases not matched to a gene; V was cut back by 4 bases and J by 7 bases. The CDR3 totals 13 residues. Germline lookup yields CDR1 MNHNY and CDR2 SVGAGI (reference sequence). The CDR3 sequence: CASSLLAGGEQYF. CDR3 DNA: TGTGCCAGCAGTTTGCTAGCGGGAGGGGAGCAGTACTTC.

V usage is TRBV20-1 and J usage is TRBJ2-5; D remains unclear. With 6 bases removed from V and 2 bases from J, the gap between germline ends came to 7 bases. This CDR3 spans 11 amino acids. Germline assignment: CDR1 DFQATT and CDR2 SNEGSKA (reference sequence). The CDR3 loop is CSARHQETQYF. As DNA, the CDR3 is TGCAGTGCACGACATCAAGAGACCCAGTACTTC.

This clone has just a few counts. The V and J genes are TRBV5-4 and TRBJ2-7; TRBD2 matches at 7 bases. From germline, CDR1 is SGHNT and CDR2 YYREEE (reference sequence). Trimming at V came to 4 bases and at J to 1 base, leaving 8 bases not matched to a gene. The CDR3 extends over 15 amino acids. The CDR3 spells CASSDSSGLSYEQYF. The CDR3 DNA sequence: TGTGCCAGCAGCGATTCTAGCGGACTATCCTACGAGCAGTACTTC.

The V and J genes are TRBV18 and TRBJ1-3, with TRBD1 matching 7 bases. V shed 5 bases and J 0 bases; nucleotides not matched to a gene: 1. The CDR3 length is 14 residues. Germline CDR1 is KGHSH and CDR2 is LQKENI. This CDR3 is CASSTGDSGNTIYF. In nucleotides, the CDR3 is TGTGCCAGCTCAACAGGGGACTCTGGAAACACCATATATTTT. Supplemented by reference TRBV18 and TRBJ1-3, the full variable domain reads NAGVMQNPRHLVRRRGQEARLRCSPMKGHSHVYWYRQLPEEGLKFMVYLQKENIIDESGMPKERFSAEFPKEGPSILRIQQVVRGDSAAYFCASSTGDSGNTIYFGEGSWLTVV.

V is TRBV7-3 and J is TRBJ2-5, with TRBD2 as a possible D gene (6 bases). Looked up from germline, CDR1 is SGHTA and CDR2 is FQGTGA. The CDR3 extends over 14 amino acids. V lost 5 bases and J 2 bases, leaving 12 bases between the germline ends. The CDR3 reads CASSPGTAQETQYF. The CDR3 DNA is TGTGCCAGCAGCCCCGGGACTGCGCAAGAGACCCAGTACTTC. Looking up the rest from reference TRBV7-3 and TRBJ2-5 gives the full variable domain: GAGVSQTPSNKVTEKGKYVELRCDPISGHTALYWYRQSLGQGPEFLIYFQGTGAADDSGLPNDRFFAVRPEGSVSTLKIQRTERGDSAVYLCASSPGTAQETQYFGPGTRLLVL.

This rearrangement joins TRBV12-3 or TRBV12-4 to TRBJ1-2; 7 nucleotides match TRBD1. CDR3 length: 13 amino acids. V dropped 7 bases and J dropped 7; count of bases not matched to a gene: 9. The CDR3 DNA sequence: TGTGCCAGCAAGTGGACAGGACCCTTTGGCTACACCTTC. Protein: CASKWTGPFGYTF.

The chain employs TRBV4-2 and TRBJ1-1, with TRBD1 matching over 7 bases. This CDR3 has 14 residues. Per the germline V gene, CDR1 is LGHNA and CDR2 is YNFKEQ. J lost 2 bases, V lost 2 bases, and 2 bases had no gene match. CDR3 in amino acids: CASSQWDRNTEAFF. The CDR3 bases are TGTGCCAGCAGCCAATGGGACAGAAACACTGAAGCTTTCTTT.